Shown below are 24 T cell receptor beta chains from a single sample sequenced in a study of control samples from healthy donors and cancer patients. TCRdb's table, derived via immunoSEQ multiplex PCR, lists solely in-frame clones and lacks some. Of 100,000 or so clones detected, 91% appear once; the ten largest clones hold roughly 0.92%. Sequenced: blood. These receptors all stem from a woman aged 25 to 39 in good health.

The chain is built from TRBV11-1 and TRBJ2-5, with D unresolved. Germline loops: CDR1 SGHAT, CDR2 FQDESV (reference sequence). Trimming shortened V by 1 base and J by 2 bases, and 2 bases separated the two germline ends. The CDR3 is 12 residues long. The CDR3 spells CASSLGQETQYF. Written as DNA, the CDR3 is TGTGCCAGCAGCTTAGGGCAAGAGACCCAGTACTTC.

The chain joins TRBV2 to TRBJ2-7; TRBD2 matches 11 bases. The CDR3 totals 15 residues. In germline, CDR1 is SNHLY, CDR2 FYNNEI. V shed 6 bases and J 7 bases; nucleotides not matched to a gene: 11. CDR3 sequence (DNA): TGTGCCAGCAGGGCCCTAGCGGGAGGTACCGGGGAGCAGTACTTC. It specifies CASRALAGGTGEQYF. The full variable domain, with the rest looked up from reference TRBV2 and TRBJ2-7, is EPEVTQTPSHQVTQMGQEVILRCVPISNHLYFYWYRQILGQKVEFLVSFYNNEISEKSEIFDDQFSVERPDGSNFTLKIRSTKLEDSAMYFCASRALAGGTGEQYFGPGTRLTVT.

This chain connects TRBV12-3 or TRBV12-4 to TRBJ2-7, with 8 nucleotides matching TRBD2. The CDR3 runs 12 residues. V lost 6 bases and J lost 12; bases outside the gene matches: 10. This chain's CDR3 is CASRPTGGELYF. As DNA, the CDR3 is TGTGCCAGCAGGCCGACGGGGGGGGAACTGTACTTC.

This clone showed up just once. The rearrangement links TRBV9 to TRBJ1-1; the D gene is possibly TRBD1 (6 bases). V was clipped by 7 bases and J by 2 bases, with 15 bases between them. Germline CDR1 and CDR2: SGDLS and YYNGEE. The CDR3 loop spans 14 amino acids. CDR3 nucleotides: TGTGCCAGCGCCTCCCAGGGGCAAAACACTGAAGCTTTCTTT. This codes for CASASQGQNTEAFF.

This clone has just one count. This chain's CDR3 is CASSHAGSSYNSPLHF. CDR3 bases: TGTGCCAGCAGCCACGCAGGGAGCTCCTATAATTCACCCCTCCACTTT. The chain couples TRBV3-1 (or the pseudogene TRBV3-2) to TRBJ1-6, with a tentative D call TRBD1 (5 bases). V dropped 3 bases and J dropped 0 bases, with 9 bases sitting between them. From germline, CDR1 is LGHDT and CDR2 YNNKEL (reference sequence). The CDR3 extends over 16 amino acids.

The genes are TRBV14 and TRBJ2-7; weak D call: TRBD2 (6 bases). The CDR3 has 17 residues. Germline V lookup: CDR1 SGHDN, CDR2 FVKESK. V lost 4 bases, J lost 2 bases, and 21 bases lay in between. The CDR3 is CASSPLRIGSKPYEQYF. The CDR3 DNA follows: TGTGCCAGCAGCCCCCTGAGGATCGGGAGCAAACCCTACGAGCAGTACTTC.

The CDR3 nucleotides are TGTGCCAGCAGTTTACAGACAGGGATGAACACTGAAGCTTTCTTT. Residues: CASSLQTGMNTEAFF. This chain connects TRBV27 to TRBJ1-1; TRBD1 matches 7 bases. V lost 2 bases and J lost 0; bases outside the gene matches: 3. CDR3 size: 15 residues. In germline, CDR1 is MNHEY, CDR2 SMNVEV (reference sequence).

The CDR3 DNA sequence: TGTGCCAGCTCACGGGGAGAACAGGACTACGATCAGCCCCAGCATTTT. This encodes CASSRGEQDYDQPQHF. The V gene is TRBV18, the J gene TRBJ1-5, with D perhaps matching TRBD1 (5 bases). CDR1 and CDR2 from the germline V gene are KGHSH and LQKENI. Trimming removed 4 bases from V and 5 bases from J, with 18 bases in between. The CDR3 loop spans 16 amino acids.

The chain links TRBV5-6 to TRBJ1-2; D remains unclear. This CDR3 has 16 amino acids. V gave up 1 base and J gave up 4 bases, with 17 bases separating them. Per germline, CDR1 SGHDT and CDR2 YYEEEE. Written as DNA, the CDR3 is TGTGCCAGCAGCTTGAGGCAGCACCAACTAATCTATGGCTACACCTTC. Its translation: CASSLRQHQLIYGYTF. The full variable domain, its missing parts supplied by reference TRBV5-6 and TRBJ1-2, is DAGVTQSPTHLIKTRGQQVTLRCSPKSGHDTVSWYQQALGQGPQFIFQYYEEEERQRGNFPDRFSGHQFPNYSSELNVNALLLGDSALYLCASSLRQHQLIYGYTFGSGTRLTVV.

This clone appeared once. The chain uses TRBV28 and TRBJ1-4; D gene uncertain. The germline V gene encodes CDR1 MDHEN and CDR2 SYDVKM. The CDR3 loop spans 15 amino acids. V shed 1 base and J shed 8 bases, with 14 bases lying between them. CDR3 sequence reads: CASSLSGGAGEKLFF. The DNA for the CDR3 is TGTGCCAGCAGTTTATCAGGCGGAGCGGGCGAAAAACTGTTTTTT.

V is TRBV7-3 and J is TRBJ1-2; 7 bases line up with TRBD1. With 5 bases clipped from V and 2 bases from J, the junction kept 8 bases outside the gene matches. The length of the CDR3 is 15 residues. Germline CDR1 SGHTA, CDR2 FQGTGA. Written as DNA, the CDR3 is TGTGCCAGCAGCCCGGGAGGGGGCCAGAACTATGGCTACACCTTC. It translates to CASSPGGGQNYGYTF.

The V and J genes are TRBV4-2 and TRBJ2-3; D is perhaps TRBD2 (6 bases). The germline V and J ends were trimmed by 5 bases and 3 bases, with 15 bases remaining between them. The CDR3 totals 15 residues. Germline CDR1 is LGHNA and CDR2 is YNFKEQ. CDR3 residues: CASSSSGAETDTQYF. Written as DNA, the CDR3 is TGTGCCAGCAGCTCCTCGGGAGCCGAGACAGATACGCAGTATTTT.

This chain uses TRBV6-5 with TRBJ1-2; tentatively, D is TRBD1 (6 bases). Trimming left V 5 bases short and J 4 bases short, with 17 bases between. Germline V gives CDR1 MNHEY, CDR2 SVGAGI. The CDR3 is 15 amino acids. CDR3 DNA sequence: TGTGCCAGCAGTCCCGACACAGGGCGGATCTATGGCTACACCTTC. Residues: CASSPDTGRIYGYTF.

The chain is built from TRBV28 and TRBJ1-5; no clear D. CDR1 and CDR2 from the germline V gene are MDHEN and SYDVKM. This CDR3 is built from 11 residues. Trimming left V 5 bases short and J 7 bases short, with 6 bases between. CDR3 sequence: CASSGRQPQHF. The CDR3 coding sequence is TGTGCCAGCAGTGGGCGGCAGCCCCAGCATTTT.

CDR3 sequence reads: CASSSSGGGGPRTSPLHF. The CDR3 DNA sequence: TGTGCCAGCAGTTCATCAGGGGGCGGAGGACCCCGGACCTCACCCCTCCACTTT. J is TRBJ1-6 and V is TRBV27, with 8 bases that match TRBD1. The CDR3 runs 18 residues. J was trimmed by 10 bases and V by 4 bases; bases with no gene match: 18. From germline, CDR1 is MNHEY and CDR2 SMNVEV (reference sequence).

Concerning this clone itself: Compared with germline, one end of the junction differs, possibly owing to a read error. This rearrangement joins TRBV3-1 (or the pseudogene TRBV3-2) to TRBJ1-6; D is unresolved. The germline gives CDR1 LGHDT, CDR2 YNNKEL (reference sequence). CDR3 length: 13 residues. The CDR3 sequence is CASRQDEVSPLHF. Written as DNA, the CDR3 is TGTGCCAGCAGGCAAGACGAGGTTTCACCCCTCCACTTT.

The rearrangement joins TRBV30 to TRBJ2-7, with 10 bases aligning to TRBD1. Germline trimming cut 8 bases from V and 9 bases from J; bases unmatched to any gene: 13. There are 13 residues in the CDR3. Germline CDR1 and CDR2: GTSNPN and SVGIG (reference sequence). CDR3 in amino acids: CAGSRDRGSPQYF. CDR3 in DNA: TGTGCCGGAAGCCGGGACAGGGGCTCGCCGCAGTACTTC.

The chain couples TRBV3-1 (or the pseudogene TRBV3-2) to TRBJ2-1; TRBD2 aligns across 8 bases. CDR1 is LGHDT, CDR2 YNNKEL, per germline (reference sequence). After removal of 2 bases from V and 4 bases from J, the junction contained 7 bases not matched to a gene. This CDR3 region has 16 residues. The CDR3 region is CASSQSSGAYYNEQFF. In DNA, the CDR3 is TGTGCCAGCAGCCAAAGTAGCGGGGCATATTACAATGAGCAGTTCTTC.

The rearrangement joins TRBV3-1 (or the pseudogene TRBV3-2) to TRBJ1-2; TRBD1 might be the D (6 bases). Germline CDR1 LGHDT, CDR2 YNNKEL (reference sequence). The CDR3 covers 17 residues. V gave up 1 base and J gave up 1 base, with 16 bases separating them. This chain's CDR3 is CASSQGAGQKDNYGYTF. The CDR3 DNA reads TGTGCCAGCAGCCAAGGGGCTGGACAGAAGGATAACTATGGCTACACCTTC.

The V gene is TRBV7-9, the J gene TRBJ2-1, with 7 bases aligning to TRBD2. V shed 2 bases, J shed 6 bases, and the junction held 1 base outside the gene matches. Germline V gene lookup returns CDR1 SEHNR and CDR2 FQNEAQ (reference sequence). The CDR3 runs 13 residues. The chain's CDR3 is CASSLPGGNEQFF. The CDR3, as DNA: TGTGCCAGCAGCTTACCGGGGGGCAATGAGCAGTTCTTC.

Only one count was recorded for this clone. V gene TRBV5-6 combines with J gene TRBJ1-4, with D possibly matching TRBD1 (5 bases). Trimming left V 0 bases short and J 0 bases short, with 15 bases between. Per germline, CDR1 SGHDT and CDR2 YYEEEE. The CDR3 has 18 amino acids. The CDR3 sequence: CASSLAVEGLATNEKLFF. CDR3 nucleotide sequence: TGTGCCAGCAGCTTGGCCGTGGAGGGGCTCGCAACTAATGAAAAACTGTTTTTT.

The chain joins TRBV6-5 to TRBJ1-2; 11 positions agree with TRBD1. Germline V gene sequence: CDR1 MNHEY, CDR2 SVGAGI. The trim removed 2 bases at V and 7 bases at J, leaving 6 bases unmatched. The CDR3 runs 15 residues. This CDR3 reads CASSYGWTGGSGYTF. In DNA, the CDR3 is TGTGCCAGCAGTTACGGGTGGACAGGGGGCAGTGGCTACACCTTC.

This clone was seen more than once but under ten times. This chain uses TRBV29-1 with TRBJ2-7, with a weak D call TRBD1 (6 bases). The V gene lost 4 bases and the J gene lost 3 bases, with 10 bases spanning the gap. This CDR3 contains 12 residues. The germline V gene encodes CDR1 SQVTM and CDR2 ANQGSEA. This CDR3 reads CSVATGIYEQYF. CDR3 in DNA: TGCAGCGTTGCCACAGGGATCTACGAGCAGTACTTC.

The V call is TRBV9, the J call TRBJ1-1; no firm D call. This CDR3 comprises 12 residues. In germline, CDR1 is SGDLS, CDR2 YYNGEE. Between the trimmed V and J ends, which lost 5 bases and 0 bases, there was a span of 5 bases. In DNA, the CDR3 is TGTGCCAGCAGTAACATGAACACTGAAGCTTTCTTT. Translating gives CASSNMNTEAFF.